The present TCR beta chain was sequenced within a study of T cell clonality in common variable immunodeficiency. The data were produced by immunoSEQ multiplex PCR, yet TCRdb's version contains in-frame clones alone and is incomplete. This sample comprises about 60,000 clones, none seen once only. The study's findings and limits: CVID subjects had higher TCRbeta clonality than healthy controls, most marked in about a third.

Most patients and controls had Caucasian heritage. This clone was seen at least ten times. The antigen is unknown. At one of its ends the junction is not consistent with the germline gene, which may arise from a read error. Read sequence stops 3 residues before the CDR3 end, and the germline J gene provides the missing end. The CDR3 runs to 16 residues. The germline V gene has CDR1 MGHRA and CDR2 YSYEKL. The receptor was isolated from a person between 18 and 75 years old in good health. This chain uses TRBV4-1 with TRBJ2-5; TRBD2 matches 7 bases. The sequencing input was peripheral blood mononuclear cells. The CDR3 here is CTSSQGVAEAGETQYF. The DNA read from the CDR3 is TGCACCAGCAGCCAAGGCGTAGCGGAAGCGGGGGAGACC.